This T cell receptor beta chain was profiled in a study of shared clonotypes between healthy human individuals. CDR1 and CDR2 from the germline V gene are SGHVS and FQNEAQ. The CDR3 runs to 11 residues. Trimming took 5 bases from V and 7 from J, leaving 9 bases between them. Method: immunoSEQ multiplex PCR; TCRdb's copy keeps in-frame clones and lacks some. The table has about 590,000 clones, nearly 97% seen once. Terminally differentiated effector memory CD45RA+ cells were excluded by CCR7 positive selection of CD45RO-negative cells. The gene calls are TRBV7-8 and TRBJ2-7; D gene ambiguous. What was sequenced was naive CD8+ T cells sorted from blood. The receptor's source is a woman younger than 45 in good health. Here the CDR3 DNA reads TGTGCCAGCAGCGACGTAGGGGAGCAGTACTTC. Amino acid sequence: CASSDVGEQYF.